This T cell receptor beta chain is from a study of T cell changes during pregnancy in multiple sclerosis. Germline values: CDR1 SEHNR, CDR2 FQNEAQ (reference sequence). V lost 3 bases to trimming and J lost 3 bases; unmatched junction nucleotides: 7. The CDR3 extends over 16 amino acids. Assay: immunoSEQ multiplex PCR; the TCRdb copy retains only in-frame clones and omits some. The sample shows about 100,000 clones, over 80% of them seen only once. This sequence originates from a female donor with multiple sclerosis, enrolled in a pregnancy study. The V gene is TRBV7-9, the J gene TRBJ1-3, with 8 bases identical to TRBD1. The material was peripheral blood, obtained after pregnancy. CDR3 coding DNA: TGTGCCAGCAGCTTCAGGGGGCACATCGATGGAAACACCATATATTTT. Its protein product is CASSFRGHIDGNTIYF.